The 31 T cell receptor beta chains below all came from one sample that was sequenced in a study of blood T cell repertoires in COVID-19 (dated by TCRdb to 2018 to 2021). The library was prepared using the immunoSEQ multiplex PCR assay. This is the immuneACCESS table as TCRdb keeps it, with only in-frame sequences that have V and J called. A part of the clones is gone; compared with another copy, unresolved V genes explain less than half, and the rest is unexplained. This sample is represented by a few hundred thousand clones; approximately 92% of them were singletons. The ten biggest clones cover about 4.6% of the sample. Sequences were obtained from peripheral blood. The receptors derive from a woman in her forties who had recovered from COVID-19.

The V gene is TRBV5-4, the J gene TRBJ2-1; possibly TRBD2 for D (5 bases). The CDR3 has 12 amino acids. Per germline, CDR1 SGHNT and CDR2 YYREEE (reference sequence). Trimming removed 3 bases from V and 10 bases from J, with 11 bases in between. CDR3 in amino acids: CASSYLGSEQFF. CDR3 bases: TGTGCCAGCAGCTACCTTGGGAGCGAGCAGTTCTTC.

This rearrangement joins TRBV11-2 to TRBJ2-1; tentative D call: TRBD1 (5 bases). Germline CDR1 is SGHAT and CDR2 is FQNNGV. The CDR3 length is 16 residues. V lost 1 base, J lost 5 bases, and 15 bases lay in between. CDR3: CASSLAVLTANNEQFF. The CDR3 bases are TGTGCCAGCAGCTTAGCGGTGTTGACAGCTAACAATGAGCAGTTCTTC.

The chain recombines TRBV19 with TRBJ2-1; 11 bases map to TRBD2. CDR1 is LNHDA, CDR2 SQIVND, per germline (reference sequence). The CDR3 totals 16 residues. Trimming removed 4 bases from V and 0 bases from J; junction bases left unmatched: 2. For the CDR3, the DNA is TGTGCCAGTAGTAGAACTAGCGGGAGCTCCTACAATGAGCAGTTCTTC. The encoded protein is CASSRTSGSSYNEQFF.

The rearrangement uses TRBV5-1 and TRBJ2-3; 12 positions match TRBD2. The CDR3 spans 16 residues. After removal of 5 bases from V and 3 bases from J, the junction contained 7 bases not matched to a gene. Germline V lookup: CDR1 SGHRS, CDR2 YFSETQ. The CDR3 region is CASSGPTSGRTDTQYF. CDR3 bases: TGCGCCAGCAGTGGACCGACTAGCGGGAGAACAGATACGCAGTATTTT.

This chain connects TRBV19 to TRBJ2-3; the D gene is possibly TRBD2 (5 bases). Trimming took off 6 bases at V and 0 bases at J, with 10 bases between the two ends. The germline V gene encodes CDR1 LNHDA and CDR2 SQIVND (reference sequence). The CDR3 sequence is 14 residues long. CDR3 sequence reads: CASRTRASTDTQYF. In DNA form, the CDR3 reads TGTGCCAGTAGAACTAGAGCTAGCACAGATACGCAGTATTTT.

The V and J genes are TRBV12-3 or TRBV12-4 and TRBJ2-7, with D unresolved. This CDR3 has 13 residues. V lost 2 bases and J lost 4, with 9 bases in between. The CDR3 nucleotides are TGTGCCAGCAGTTTAAGCCCGCAATACGAGCAGTACTTC. Translation gives CASSLSPQYEQYF.

The gene calls are TRBV6-5 and TRBJ2-7; D ambiguous. Between the trimmed V and J ends, which lost 6 bases and 5 bases, there was a span of 11 bases. Germline CDR1 reads MNHEY; CDR2 reads SVGAGI. The CDR3 consists of 12 residues. This CDR3 is CASRNTVHEQYF. The CDR3 coding sequence is TGTGCCAGCAGGAACACCGTCCACGAGCAGTACTTC.

This chain connects TRBV11-2 to TRBJ2-2, with 9 positions matching TRBD2. V shed 4 bases and J 7 bases; nucleotides not matched to a gene: 7. This CDR3 has 15 amino acids. Germline CDR1 reads SGHAT; CDR2 reads FQNNGV. The CDR3: CASSSFRLADGELFF. The DNA of the CDR3 is TGTGCCAGCAGCTCATTCAGACTAGCGGACGGGGAGCTGTTTTTT.

Concerning this clone itself: The sample contains more than one DNA sequence encoding this CDR3. The CDR3 nucleotides are TGTGCCAGCAGTTCACCTACTAACTATGGCTACACCTTC. Translation: CASSSPTNYGYTF. The chain is built from TRBV12-3 or TRBV12-4 and TRBJ1-2; D gene uncertain. V was shortened by 4 bases and J by 0 bases, with 6 bases between the two germline ends. CDR3 size: 13 residues.

The rearrangement joins TRBV28 to TRBJ2-7; 7 bases match TRBD1. The CDR3 extends over 14 amino acids. V was pared by 4 bases and J by 2 bases, with 5 bases of the junction left unmatched. CDR1 and CDR2 from the germline V gene are MDHEN and SYDVKM. CDR3 amino acids: CASSSDRVAYEQYF. The CDR3 coding sequence is TGTGCCAGCAGTTCCGACAGGGTGGCCTACGAGCAGTACTTC.

This rearrangement joins TRBV6-2 or TRBV6-3 to TRBJ2-4; a weak D match, TRBD2 (7 bases). CDR1 and CDR2 (germline): MNHEY, SVGEGT. There are 15 residues in the CDR3. Trimming removed 6 bases from V and 0 bases from J, with 12 bases in between. The CDR3 region has the DNA TGTGCCAGCAGCAAGGCGGGGGCAGCCAAAAACATTCAGTACTTC. Protein product: CASSKAGAAKNIQYF.

The chain links TRBV6-5 to TRBJ1-2, with TRBD1 matching over 7 bases. This CDR3 is 12 amino acids long. Germline CDR1 is MNHEY and CDR2 is SVGAGI. V was clipped by 8 bases and J by 7 bases; unmatched bases: 7. The CDR3 protein is CASGNRGLGYTF. The CDR3, as DNA: TGTGCCAGCGGGAACAGGGGCCTTGGCTACACCTTC.

In its sample, this clone was seen once. The rearrangement links TRBV5-6 to TRBJ2-2; 11 bases match TRBD1. This CDR3 has 16 amino acids. V dropped 1 base and J dropped 6; count of bases not matched to a gene: 5. CDR1 is SGHDT and CDR2 is YYEEEE in the germline V gene. The chain's CDR3 is CASSLKWTGGSGELFF. CDR3 DNA sequence: TGTGCCAGCAGCTTGAAGTGGACAGGGGGCTCCGGGGAGCTGTTTTTT.

This chain connects TRBV4-1 to TRBJ1-5, with D unclear. This CDR3 is built from 13 residues. Germline values: CDR1 MGHRA, CDR2 YSYEKL. V lost 0 bases and J lost 7, with 7 bases in between. CDR3 sequence: CASSQEFLQPQHF. The CDR3 DNA reads TGCGCCAGCAGCCAAGAGTTTCTCCAGCCCCAGCATTTT.

The chain has TRBV7-9 and TRBJ2-6; D might be TRBD1 (6 bases). CDR3 length equals 16 residues. With 1 base removed from V and 4 bases from J, the gap between germline ends came to 11 bases. Germline loops: CDR1 SEHNR, CDR2 FQNEAQ (reference sequence). The CDR3 loop is CASSLEGVSGANVLTF. CDR3 sequence (DNA): TGTGCCAGCAGCTTAGAGGGGGTATCAGGGGCCAACGTCCTGACTTTC.

The chain joins TRBV20-1 to TRBJ2-3; 7 nucleotides match TRBD1. V lost 4 bases to trimming and J lost 5 bases; unmatched junction nucleotides: 0. CDR1 DFQATT and CDR2 SNEGSKA come from the germline V gene (reference sequence). The CDR3 length is 11 residues. CDR3 loop: CSATGGDTQYF. In DNA form, the CDR3 reads TGCAGTGCTACAGGGGGAGATACGCAGTATTTT.

The chain couples TRBV11-3 to TRBJ2-5; 7 positions match TRBD2. V lost 5 bases, J lost 4 bases, and 16 bases stayed unmatched. This CDR3 comprises 17 residues. Germline CDR1 reads SGHNT; CDR2 reads YENEEA. The CDR3 is CASSPSREAGVGETQYF. CDR3 bases: TGTGCCAGCAGCCCCAGCCGGGAGGCGGGAGTCGGAGAGACCCAGTACTTC.

A single count supports this clone. This chain joins TRBV30 and TRBJ2-1; 9 nucleotides align to TRBD1. V was pared by 7 bases and J by 0 bases, with 10 bases of the junction left unmatched. The germline V gene encodes CDR1 GTSNPN and CDR2 SVGIG (reference sequence). The CDR3 is 16 residues long. For the CDR3, the DNA is TGTGCCTCCACACTCCCGGGACAGGGCTCCTACAATGAGCAGTTCTTC. Protein: CASTLPGQGSYNEQFF.

This chain connects TRBV5-7 to TRBJ1-5; a possible D gene is TRBD1 (5 bases). TRBV5-7 qualifies as an ORF whose function is uncertain. This CDR3 contains 16 residues. V gave up 6 bases and J gave up 3 bases, with 19 bases separating them. The CDR3 coding sequence is TGTGCCAGCAAGGTCCGTTGGCAGGGCTTCAATCAGCCCCAGCATTTT. Residues: CASKVRWQGFNQPQHF.

This chain links TRBV28 with TRBJ2-7, with 8 bases matching TRBD1. CDR3 length: 11 residues. After removal of 5 bases from V and 11 bases from J, the junction contained 5 bases not matched to a gene. The germline gives CDR1 MDHEN, CDR2 SYDVKM. The CDR3 DNA reads as TGTGCCAGCAGTGTAACAGGGGGGAAGTACTTC. This encodes CASSVTGGKYF.

The chain is built from TRBV4-1 and TRBJ1-4, with D perhaps TRBD1 (6 bases). CDR1 is MGHRA and CDR2 is YSYEKL in the germline V gene. With 6 bases removed from V and 2 bases from J, the gap between germline ends came to 13 bases. The CDR3 is 15 amino acids. CDR3 DNA sequence: TGCGCCAGCAGTGGGATGAGGGGGACTAATGAAAAACTGTTTTTT. Its translation is CASSGMRGTNEKLFF.

This sequence joins TRBV6-5 and TRBJ1-2, with D perhaps matching TRBD1 (5 bases). The CDR3 extends over 15 amino acids. Trimming cost V 2 bases and J 0 bases, with 10 bases left between them. Germline V gene lookup returns CDR1 MNHEY and CDR2 SVGAGI. CDR3 region: CASSYAKGANYGYTF. The DNA of the CDR3 is TGTGCCAGCAGTTACGCCAAAGGGGCTAACTATGGCTACACCTTC.

The chain is built from TRBV5-1 and TRBJ2-5, with 9 positions matching TRBD2. Trimming at V came to 0 bases and at J to 5 bases, leaving 5 bases not matched to a gene. The CDR3 is 15 residues long. Germline assignment: CDR1 SGHRS and CDR2 YFSETQ. The CDR3 DNA sequence: TGCGCCAGCAGCTTGGCGGGACTAGCCGAGGAGACCCAGTACTTC. Amino acid sequence: CASSLAGLAEETQYF.

This chain uses TRBV14 with TRBJ2-2; D is perhaps TRBD2 (6 bases). Per germline, CDR1 SGHDN and CDR2 FVKESK. The CDR3 spans 18 residues. With 0 bases removed from V and 4 bases from J, the gap between germline ends came to 18 bases. CDR3 sequence (DNA): TGTGCCAGCAGCCAAGAGATGGTTCGGGGGAGTTGCACCGGGGAGCTGTTTTTT. Its translation: CASSQEMVRGSCTGELFF. The variable domain in full, completed from reference TRBV14 and TRBJ2-2, reads EAGVTQFPSHSVIEKGQTVTLRCDPISGHDNLYWYRRVMGKEIKFLLHFVKESKQDESGMPNNRFLAERTGGTYSTLKVQPAELEDSGVYFCASSQEMVRGSCTGELFFGEGSRLTVL.

The J gene is TRBJ1-3, the V gene TRBV24-1; D is unclear. V was pared by 4 bases and J by 2 bases, with 5 bases between. The CDR3 spans 13 residues. Germline CDR1 reads KGHDR; CDR2 reads SFDVKD. The CDR3 DNA is TGTGCCACCAGTGACCGGGCTGGAAACACCATATATTTT. Its protein is CATSDRAGNTIYF.

The chain carries TRBV18 and TRBJ2-7; 11 nucleotides align to TRBD1. The CDR3 is 15 residues long. The V gene end was trimmed by 6 bases and the J gene end by 4 bases; junction bases not matched to a gene: 8. Germline V CDR1 and CDR2: KGHSH, LQKENI. The CDR3 is CASSRSGQGAYEQYV. CDR3 bases: TGTGCCAGCTCCCGCTCCGGACAGGGGGCTTACGAGCAGTACGTC.

V usage is TRBV6-6 and J usage is TRBJ1-5; TRBD1 is a possible D gene (6 bases). V gave up 6 bases and J gave up 4 bases, with 13 bases separating them. Germline CDR1 is MNHNY and CDR2 is SVGAGI (reference sequence). The CDR3 runs to 14 residues. The CDR3 region is CASSRGQINQPQHF. The CDR3 region has the DNA TGTGCCAGCAGCCGGGGACAAATTAATCAGCCCCAGCATTTT.

This chain uses TRBV7-2 with TRBJ2-1, with 8 bases lining up with TRBD2. Trimming at V came to 5 bases and at J to 2 bases, leaving 5 bases not matched to a gene. The CDR3 consists of 15 residues. CDR1 and CDR2 from the germline V gene are SGHTA and FQGNSA. CDR3 sequence: CASSAIAGTYNEQFF. The CDR3, as DNA: TGTGCCAGCAGCGCTATAGCGGGAACCTACAATGAGCAGTTCTTC.

This chain uses TRBV9 with TRBJ2-1, with a tentative D call TRBD1 (6 bases). Looked up from germline, CDR1 is SGDLS and CDR2 is YYNGEE. The V end lost 0 bases, the J end lost 6 bases, and 16 bases lay between the germline ends. The CDR3 is made up of 16 amino acids. The CDR3 region has the DNA TGTGCCAGCAGCGTAGACATGGCAGGGGTGCGCAATGAGCAGTTCTTC. This codes for CASSVDMAGVRNEQFF.

The sample holds a few counts of this clone. This sequence joins TRBV5-1 and TRBJ2-2; TRBD1 might be the D (6 bases). Germline loops: CDR1 SGHRS, CDR2 YFSETQ. V shed 4 bases and J shed 0 bases, with 10 bases lying between them. The CDR3 consists of 15 residues. The CDR3 DNA follows: TGCGCCAGCAGCGCCTCAGGGGCGAACACCGGGGAGCTGTTTTTT. This encodes CASSASGANTGELFF. Filled out from reference TRBV5-1 and TRBJ2-2, the complete variable domain reads KAGVTQTPRYLIKTRGQQVTLSCSPISGHRSVSWYQQTPGQGLQFLFEYFSETQRNKGNFPGRFSGRQFSNSRSEMNVSTLELGDSALYLCASSASGANTGELFFGEGSRLTVL.

The V call is TRBV10-3, the J call TRBJ2-3, with TRBD1 matching 7 bases. Germline V CDR1 and CDR2: ENHRY, SYGVKD. Trimming took 10 bases from V and 1 from J; bases not matched to a gene: 8. This CDR3 region has 14 residues. The CDR3 loop reads CATYHQGGTDTQYF. The CDR3 DNA reads TGTGCCACTTATCACCAGGGGGGCACAGATACGCAGTATTTT.